These 10 T cell receptor beta chains were all obtained from the same sample, sequenced in a study of T cell responses to AZD1222 COVID-19 vaccine. Profiled with immunoSEQ multiplex PCR; TCRdb holds only in-frame clones, not every one. The sample carries roughly 120,000 clones, nearly 90% recorded once. The sample consisted of peripheral blood, taken on day 0 of AZD1222 vaccination. The origin of the receptors is an adult in good health.

The chain uses TRBV28 and TRBJ1-5, with a weak D call TRBD1 (5 bases). The CDR3 is 15 residues long. Trimming took off 10 bases at V and 0 bases at J, with 16 bases between the two ends. Germline CDR1 is MDHEN and CDR2 is SYDVKM. CDR3 amino acids: CATQWGVDSNQPQHF. The CDR3 DNA is TGTGCCACCCAGTGGGGGGTTGATAGCAATCAGCCCCAGCATTTT. Full variable domain (rest looked up from reference TRBV28 and TRBJ1-5): DVKVTQSSRYLVKRTGEKVFLECVQDMDHENMFWYRQDPGLGLRLIYFSYDVKMKEKGDIPEGYSVSREKKERFSLILESASTNQTSMYLCATQWGVDSNQPQHFGDGTRLSIL.

The CDR3 DNA sequence: TGTGCCAGCTCACCTGGTGGGGAGACCCAGTACTTC. This gives the protein CASSPGGETQYF. V is TRBV18 and J is TRBJ2-5; D ambiguous. V was cut by 3 bases and J by 5 bases, with 7 bases left in between. The CDR3 covers 12 residues. Germline lookup yields CDR1 KGHSH and CDR2 LQKENI.

V usage is TRBV15 and J usage is TRBJ2-7; D is uncertain. The V and J ends lost 3 bases and 3 bases respectively, with 9 bases between them. The CDR3 is 13 amino acids. The germline V gene has CDR1 LNHNV and CDR2 YYDKDF (reference sequence). Here the CDR3 reads CATSSSDNYEQYF. The CDR3 DNA reads as TGTGCCACCAGCAGCTCAGACAACTACGAGCAGTACTTC.

The V gene is TRBV11-3, the J gene TRBJ1-5, with D hard to call. Germline V gene lookup returns CDR1 SGHNT and CDR2 YENEEA. V shed 3 bases and J shed 8 bases, with 11 bases lying between them. The CDR3 is 13 amino acids. The CDR3 DNA sequence: TGTGCCAGCAGCTTGCTTCAAGGCGAGCCCCAGCATTTT. Protein: CASSLLQGEPQHF.

The chain uses TRBV6-5 and TRBJ1-1; D uncertain. Germline loops: CDR1 MNHEY, CDR2 SVGAGI. V lost 6 bases and J 4 bases, leaving 15 bases between the germline ends. The CDR3 covers 14 residues. In nucleotides, the CDR3 is TGTGCCAGCAGCCGAAGGCAGGTCCTCACTGAAGCTTTCTTT. Protein: CASSRRQVLTEAFF.

J is TRBJ1-3 and V is TRBV5-1, with D unresolved. Between the trimmed V and J ends, which lost 0 bases and 0 bases, there was a span of 13 bases. Germline lookup yields CDR1 SGHRS and CDR2 YFSETQ. CDR3 length: 17 amino acids. CDR3 sequence: CASSLVSRSVSGNTIYF. The CDR3 DNA is TGCGCCAGCAGCTTGGTTTCCAGGAGCGTCTCTGGAAACACCATATATTTT.

This clone was detected a few times. The chain carries TRBV10-3 and TRBJ2-7; maybe TRBD2 (5 bases). CDR1 is ENHRY and CDR2 is SYGVKD in the germline V gene. V was shortened by 6 bases and J by 2 bases, with 14 bases between the two germline ends. The CDR3 runs to 14 residues. This CDR3 is CAISLGGQPYEQYF. CDR3 DNA: TGTGCCATCAGCCTCGGAGGCCAGCCCTACGAGCAGTACTTC.

The chain recombines TRBV15 with TRBJ1-4, with D maybe TRBD1 (5 bases). Germline CDR1 reads LNHNV; CDR2 reads YYDKDF (reference sequence). The CDR3 is 14 amino acids. Between the trimmed V and J ends, which lost 3 bases and 6 bases, there was a span of 11 bases. CDR3 sequence: CATSSRRDDEKLFF. For the CDR3, the DNA is TGTGCCACCAGCAGCCGTAGGGACGATGAAAAACTGTTTTTT.

The V gene is TRBV5-8, the J gene TRBJ1-2; weak D call: TRBD1 (5 bases). Trimming cost V 4 bases and J 3 bases, with 22 bases left between them. From germline, CDR1 is SGHTS and CDR2 YDEGEE. The CDR3 contains 17 residues. The CDR3 bases are TGTGCCAGCAGCCCCCCGGGAGGGGAAGGAGTAGACTATGGCTACACCTTC. Translation: CASSPPGGEGVDYGYTF.

This clone showed up just once. The chain links TRBV27 to TRBJ1-2, with 8 bases identical to TRBD1. CDR3 length: 17 residues. CDR1 and CDR2 from the germline V gene are MNHEY and SMNVEV (reference sequence). V gave up 3 bases and J gave up 4 bases; unmatched junction bases: 13. The CDR3 DNA sequence: TGTGCCAGCAGTTTTCGGCAGGGGGCGAACTTAATCTATGGCTACACCTTC. It encodes CASSFRQGANLIYGYTF.